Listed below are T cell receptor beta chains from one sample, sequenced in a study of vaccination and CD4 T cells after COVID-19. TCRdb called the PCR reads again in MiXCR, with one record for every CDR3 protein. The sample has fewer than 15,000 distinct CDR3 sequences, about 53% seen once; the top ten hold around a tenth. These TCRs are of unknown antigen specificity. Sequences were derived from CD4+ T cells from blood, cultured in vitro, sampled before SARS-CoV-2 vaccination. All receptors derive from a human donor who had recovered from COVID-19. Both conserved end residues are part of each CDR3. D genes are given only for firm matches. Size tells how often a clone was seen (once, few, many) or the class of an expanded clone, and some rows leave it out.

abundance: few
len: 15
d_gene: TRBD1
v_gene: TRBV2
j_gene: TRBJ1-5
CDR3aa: CASTLGQALNQPQHF
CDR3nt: TGTGCCAGCACCCTGGGACAGGCACTAAATCAGCCCCAGCATTTT

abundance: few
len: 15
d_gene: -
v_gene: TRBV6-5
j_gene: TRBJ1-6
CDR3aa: CASSYTGSYNSPLHF
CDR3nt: TGTGCCAGCAGTTACACAGGCTCCTATAATTCACCCCTCCACTTT

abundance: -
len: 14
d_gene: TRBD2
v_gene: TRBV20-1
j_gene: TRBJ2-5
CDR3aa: CSARELANQETQYF
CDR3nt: TGCAGTGCTAGGGAACTAGCGAACCAAGAGACCCAGTACTTC

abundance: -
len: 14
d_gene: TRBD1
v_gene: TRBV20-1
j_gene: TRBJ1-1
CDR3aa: CSARDPTGTTEAFF
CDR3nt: TGCAGTGCTAGAGACCCGACAGGGACCACTGAAGCTTTCTTT

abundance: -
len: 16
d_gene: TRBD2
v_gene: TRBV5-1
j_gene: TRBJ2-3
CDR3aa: CASSLRGGLAGDTQYF
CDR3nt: TGCGCCAGCAGCTTGAGGGGGGGACTAGCGGGAGATACGCAGTATTTT

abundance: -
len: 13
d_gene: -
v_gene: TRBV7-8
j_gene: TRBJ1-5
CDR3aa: CASSLTGRQPQHF
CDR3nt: TGTGCCAGCAGCTTAACGGGGCGTCAGCCCCAGCATTTT

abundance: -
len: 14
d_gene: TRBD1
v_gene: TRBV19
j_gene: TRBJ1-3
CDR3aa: CASRLQGNGNTIYF
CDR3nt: TGTGCCAGTAGACTACAGGGGAATGGAAACACCATATATTTT

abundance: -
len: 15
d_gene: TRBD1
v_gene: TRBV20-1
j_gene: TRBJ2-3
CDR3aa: CSASFGTGGTDTQYF
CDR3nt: TGCAGTGCTAGCTTCGGGACAGGGGGCACAGATACGCAGTATTTT

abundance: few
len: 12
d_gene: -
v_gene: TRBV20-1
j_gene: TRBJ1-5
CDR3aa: CSANDRNQPQHF
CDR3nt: TGCAGTGCTAACGACAGAAATCAGCCCCAGCATTTT

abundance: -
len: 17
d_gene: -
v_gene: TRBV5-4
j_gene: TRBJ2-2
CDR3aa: CASSSASAGRGTGELFF
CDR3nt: TGTGCCAGCAGCTCGGCGTCGGCGGGAAGGGGGACCGGGGAGCTGTTTTTT

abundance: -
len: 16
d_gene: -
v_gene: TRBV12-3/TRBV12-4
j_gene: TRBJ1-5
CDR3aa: CASTLMSGGRWQPQHF
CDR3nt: TGTGCCAGCACCCTAATGAGTGGAGGGAGGTGGCAGCCCCAGCATTTT

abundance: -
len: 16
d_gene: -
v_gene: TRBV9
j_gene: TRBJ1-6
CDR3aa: CASSVGSGPVNSPLHF
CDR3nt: TGTGCCAGCAGCGTAGGTTCAGGGCCGGTGAATTCACCCCTCCACTTT

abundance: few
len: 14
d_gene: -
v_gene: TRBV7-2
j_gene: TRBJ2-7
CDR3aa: CASSMGRDSYEQYF
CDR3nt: TGTGCCAGCAGCATGGGCCGGGATTCCTACGAGCAGTACTTC

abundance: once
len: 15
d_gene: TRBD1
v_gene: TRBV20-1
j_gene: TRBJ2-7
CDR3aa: CSANPDRQGSYEQYF
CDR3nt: TGCAGTGCTAACCCGGACAGGCAGGGCTCCTACGAGCAGTACTTC

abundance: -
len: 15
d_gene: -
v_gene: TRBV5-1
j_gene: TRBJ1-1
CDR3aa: CASSNARGANTEAFF
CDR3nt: TGCGCCAGCAGCAACGCGAGGGGGGCGAACACTGAAGCTTTCTTT

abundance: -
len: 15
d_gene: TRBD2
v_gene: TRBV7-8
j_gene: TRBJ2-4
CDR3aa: CASSRGLAGLGIQYF
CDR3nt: TGTGCCAGCAGCCGGGGACTAGCGGGACTTGGCATTCAGTACTTC

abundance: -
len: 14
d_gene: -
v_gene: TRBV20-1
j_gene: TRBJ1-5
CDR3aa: CSASPANFNQPQHF
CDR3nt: TGCAGTGCTAGCCCCGCAAACTTCAATCAGCCCCAGCATTTT

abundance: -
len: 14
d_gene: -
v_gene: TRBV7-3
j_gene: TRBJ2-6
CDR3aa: CASSLGSGANVLTF
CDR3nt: TGTGCCAGCAGCTTAGGCTCTGGGGCCAACGTCCTGACTTTC

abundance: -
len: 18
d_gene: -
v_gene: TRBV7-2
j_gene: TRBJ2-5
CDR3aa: CASSLRSSASASRETQYF
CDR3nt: TGTGCCAGCAGCTTAAGATCGTCAGCTAGCGCATCTAGAGAGACCCAGTACTTC

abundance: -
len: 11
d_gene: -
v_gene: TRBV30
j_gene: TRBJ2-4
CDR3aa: CAWSVQDIQYF
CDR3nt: TGTGCCTGGAGTGTACAGGACATTCAGTACTTC

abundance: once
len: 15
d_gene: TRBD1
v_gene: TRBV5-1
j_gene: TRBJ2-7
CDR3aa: CASSLPGTVAYEQYF
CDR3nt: TGCGCCAGCAGCCTCCCCGGGACAGTAGCCTACGAGCAGTACTTC

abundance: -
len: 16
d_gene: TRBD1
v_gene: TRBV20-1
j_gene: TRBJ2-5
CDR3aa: CSAPSGNRGSQETQYF
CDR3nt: TGCAGTGCCCCCTCGGGAAACAGGGGTTCCCAAGAGACCCAGTACTTC

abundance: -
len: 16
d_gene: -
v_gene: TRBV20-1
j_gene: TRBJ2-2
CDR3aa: CSAPRGGSGRTGELFF
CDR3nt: TGCAGTGCTCCTAGAGGTGGTTCGGGGCGGACCGGGGAGCTGTTTTTT

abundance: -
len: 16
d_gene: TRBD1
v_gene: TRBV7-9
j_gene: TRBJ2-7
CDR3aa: CASSLANPGQGREQYF
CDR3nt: TGTGCCAGCAGCTTAGCGAACCCCGGACAGGGCAGGGAGCAGTACTTC

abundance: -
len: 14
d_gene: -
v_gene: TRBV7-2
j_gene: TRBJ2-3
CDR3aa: CASNPTFSTDTQYF
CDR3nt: TGTGCCAGCAACCCAACCTTTAGCACAGATACGCAGTATTTT

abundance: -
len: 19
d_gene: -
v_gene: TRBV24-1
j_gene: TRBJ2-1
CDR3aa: CATSDWAFGTPGSYNEQFF
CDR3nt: TGTGCCACCAGTGATTGGGCTTTTGGGACTCCGGGCTCCTACAATGAGCAGTTCTTC

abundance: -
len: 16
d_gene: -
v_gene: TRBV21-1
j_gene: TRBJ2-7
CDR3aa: CASSPSGTGNAYEQYF
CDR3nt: TGTGCCAGCAGCCCCTCCGGGACAGGGAACGCCTACGAGCAGTACTTC

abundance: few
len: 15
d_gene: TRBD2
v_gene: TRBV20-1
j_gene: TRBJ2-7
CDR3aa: CSARDSASGTYEQYF
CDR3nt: TGCAGTGCTAGAGATTCGGCTAGCGGGACCTACGAGCAGTACTTC

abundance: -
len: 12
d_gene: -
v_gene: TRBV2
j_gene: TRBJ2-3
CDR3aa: CASRFSTDTQYF
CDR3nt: TGTGCCAGCAGGTTTAGCACAGATACGCAGTATTTT

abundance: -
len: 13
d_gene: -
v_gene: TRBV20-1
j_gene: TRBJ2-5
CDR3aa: CSAIRGVFETQYF
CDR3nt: TGCAGTGCGATCAGAGGGGTTTTTGAGACCCAGTACTTC

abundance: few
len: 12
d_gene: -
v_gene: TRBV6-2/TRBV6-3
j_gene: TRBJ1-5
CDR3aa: CASNAGNQPQHF
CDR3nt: TGTGCCAGCAACGCAGGCAATCAGCCCCAGCATTTT

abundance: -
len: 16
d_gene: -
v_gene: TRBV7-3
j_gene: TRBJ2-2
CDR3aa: CASSAKGPVNTGELFF
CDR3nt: TGTGCCAGCAGCGCTAAAGGCCCAGTGAACACCGGGGAGCTGTTTTTT

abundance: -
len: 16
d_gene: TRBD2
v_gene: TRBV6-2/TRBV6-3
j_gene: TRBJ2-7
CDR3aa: CASSYFPGLAGLEQYF
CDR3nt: TGTGCCAGCAGTTACTTTCCGGGACTAGCGGGTCTGGAGCAGTACTTC

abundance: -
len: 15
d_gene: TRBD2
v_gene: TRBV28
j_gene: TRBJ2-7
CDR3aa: CASSRTSGRYYEQYF
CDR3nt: TGTGCCAGCAGCCGCACTAGCGGGAGGTATTACGAGCAGTACTTC

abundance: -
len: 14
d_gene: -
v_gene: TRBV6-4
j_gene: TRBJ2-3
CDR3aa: CASSDGRESDTQYF
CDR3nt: TGTGCCAGCAGTGACGGTCGGGAGTCAGATACGCAGTATTTT

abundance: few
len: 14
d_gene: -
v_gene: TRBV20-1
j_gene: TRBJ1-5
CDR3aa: CSVAQLYSNQPQHF
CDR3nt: TGCAGTGTCGCACAGCTTTATAGCAATCAGCCCCAGCATTTT

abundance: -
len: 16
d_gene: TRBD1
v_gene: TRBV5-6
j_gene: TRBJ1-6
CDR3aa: CASSLYRGQFNSPLHF
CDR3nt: TGTGCCAGCAGCTTGTATAGGGGGCAGTTCAATTCACCCCTCCACTTT

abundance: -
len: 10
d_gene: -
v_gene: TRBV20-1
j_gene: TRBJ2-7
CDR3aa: CSARDSEQYF
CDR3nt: TGCAGTGCTAGAGATAGCGAGCAGTACTTC

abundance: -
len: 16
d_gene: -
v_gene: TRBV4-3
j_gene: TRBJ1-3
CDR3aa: CASSQAEGSSGNTIYF
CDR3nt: TGCGCCAGCAGCCAAGCTGAGGGGAGCTCTGGAAACACCATATATTTT

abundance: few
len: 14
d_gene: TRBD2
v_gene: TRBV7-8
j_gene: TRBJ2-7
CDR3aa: CASSLTSGPYEQYF
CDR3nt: TGTGCCAGCAGCTTGACTAGCGGGCCCTACGAGCAGTACTTC

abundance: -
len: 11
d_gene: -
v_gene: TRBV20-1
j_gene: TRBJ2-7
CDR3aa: CSASRPYEQYF
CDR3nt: TGCAGTGCTTCCCGCCCGTACGAGCAGTACTTC

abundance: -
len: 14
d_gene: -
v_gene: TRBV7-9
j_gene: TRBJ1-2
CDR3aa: CASSGRGPIYGYTF
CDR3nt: TGTGCCAGCAGCGGACGGGGGCCCATCTATGGCTACACCTTC

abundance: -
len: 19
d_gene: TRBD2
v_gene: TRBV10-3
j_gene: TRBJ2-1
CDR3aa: CAISESRAGVRASYNEQFF
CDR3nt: TGTGCCATCAGTGAGTCAAGGGCGGGAGTCCGGGCGTCTTACAATGAGCAGTTCTTC

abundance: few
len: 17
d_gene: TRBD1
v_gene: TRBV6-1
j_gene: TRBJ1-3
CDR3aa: CASRTRPGTGYGNTIYF
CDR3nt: TGTGCCAGCAGAACCCGTCCCGGGACAGGGTATGGAAACACCATATATTTT

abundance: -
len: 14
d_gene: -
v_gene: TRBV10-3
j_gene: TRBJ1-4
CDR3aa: CAISEGRNNEKLFF
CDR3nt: TGTGCCATCAGTGAGGGACGGAATAATGAAAAACTGTTTTTT

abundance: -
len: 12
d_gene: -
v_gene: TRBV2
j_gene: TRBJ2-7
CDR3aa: CASSVSRGEQYF
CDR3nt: TGTGCCAGCAGTGTAAGCAGGGGCGAGCAGTACTTC

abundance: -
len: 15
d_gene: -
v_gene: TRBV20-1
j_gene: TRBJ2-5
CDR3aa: CSARIGTELQETQYF
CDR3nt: TGCAGTGCTAGGATAGGGACCGAACTACAAGAGACCCAGTACTTC

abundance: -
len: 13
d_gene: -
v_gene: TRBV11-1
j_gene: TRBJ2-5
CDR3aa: CASSFPGGETQYF
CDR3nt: TGTGCCAGCAGCTTCCCCGGGGGAGAGACCCAGTACTTC

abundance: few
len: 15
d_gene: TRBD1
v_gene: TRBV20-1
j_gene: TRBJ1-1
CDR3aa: CSASALFDRADEAFF
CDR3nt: TGCAGTGCTAGTGCCCTGTTTGACAGGGCTGATGAAGCTTTCTTT

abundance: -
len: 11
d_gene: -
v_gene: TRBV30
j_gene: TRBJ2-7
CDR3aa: CALSGGPVQYF
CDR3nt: TGTGCCCTTTCGGGTGGCCCCGTGCAGTACTTC

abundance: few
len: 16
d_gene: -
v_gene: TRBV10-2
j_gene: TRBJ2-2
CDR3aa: CASSDLRGQNTGELFF
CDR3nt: TGCGCCAGCAGTGACCTACGGGGGCAGAACACCGGGGAGCTGTTTTTT

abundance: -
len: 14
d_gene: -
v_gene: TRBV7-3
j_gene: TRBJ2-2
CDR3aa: CASSLHSNTGELFF
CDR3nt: TGTGCCAGCAGCTTACACTCGAACACCGGGGAGCTGTTTTTT

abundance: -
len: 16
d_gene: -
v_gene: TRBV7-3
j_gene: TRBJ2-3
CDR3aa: CASSVLGQLLTDTQYF
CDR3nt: TGTGCCAGCAGCGTATTAGGGCAGCTGCTCACAGATACGCAGTATTTT

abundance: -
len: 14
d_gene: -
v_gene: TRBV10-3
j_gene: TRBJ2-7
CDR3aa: CAISEWGVGYEQYF
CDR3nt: TGTGCCATCAGTGAGTGGGGGGTTGGGTACGAGCAGTACTTC

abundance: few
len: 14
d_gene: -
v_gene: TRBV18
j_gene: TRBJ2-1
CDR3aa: CASSSRSSYNEQFF
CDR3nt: TGTGCCAGCTCATCTCGCAGTTCCTACAATGAGCAGTTCTTC

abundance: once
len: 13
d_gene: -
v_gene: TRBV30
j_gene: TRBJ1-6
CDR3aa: CAWSEVYNSPLHF
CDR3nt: TGTGCCTGGAGCGAGGTCTATAATTCACCCCTCCACTTT